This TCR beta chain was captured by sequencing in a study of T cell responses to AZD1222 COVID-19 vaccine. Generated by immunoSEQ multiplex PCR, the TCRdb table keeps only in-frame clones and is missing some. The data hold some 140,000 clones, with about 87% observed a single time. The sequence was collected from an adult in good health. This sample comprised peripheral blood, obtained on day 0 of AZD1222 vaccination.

CDR3 DNA: TGCGCCAGCAGCCCACAGGGGGCTATGGGCCTGGGCTACACCTTC. Amino acids: CASSPQGAMGLGYTF. The J gene is TRBJ1-2, the V gene TRBV4-1; TRBD1 matches 9 bases. CDR3 size: 15 residues. The germline V gene encodes CDR1 MGHRA and CDR2 YSYEKL. Trimming removed 4 bases from V and 8 bases from J; junction bases left unmatched: 11.